What follows are 30 T cell receptor beta chains derived from one specimen sequenced in a study of PD-L1 blockade in urothelial cancer. Only in-frame clones appear in the TCRdb table, and some are missing; sequencing was by immunoSEQ multiplex PCR. Of about 55,000 clones in the sample, 70% to 80% were seen once. Sequenced here: PBMCs, sampled around atezolizumab (anti-PD-L1) treatment. These receptors were obtained from a man aged 70 or older with urothelial cancer.

V is TRBV5-4 and J is TRBJ2-2; 7 bases are shared with TRBD1. The V gene's germline CDR1 is SGHNT and CDR2 YYREEE (reference sequence). V was pared by 3 bases and J by 1 base, with 3 bases of the junction left unmatched. CDR3 size: 15 residues. In DNA, the CDR3 is TGTGCCAGCAGCTGGAGGACAGGGAACACCGGGGAGCTGTTTTTT. Its protein is CASSWRTGNTGELFF.

This clone was detected only once. The chain couples TRBV7-9 to TRBJ1-1; maybe TRBD1 (6 bases). This CDR3 comprises 15 residues. The germline V and J ends were trimmed by 5 bases and 1 base, with 14 bases remaining between them. Germline V gives CDR1 SEHNR, CDR2 FQNEAQ (reference sequence). The CDR3 DNA sequence: TGTGCCAGCAGCCACTCGACAGGCCAGAACACTGAAGCTTTCTTT. It codes for CASSHSTGQNTEAFF.

This clone showed up just once. The V gene is TRBV5-6, the J gene TRBJ2-2, with 9 bases that match TRBD2. Trimming cost V 0 bases and J 6 bases; bases outside gene matches: 6. Germline lookup yields CDR1 SGHDT and CDR2 YYEEEE. CDR3 length: 16 residues. DNA for the CDR3: TGTGCCAGCAGCTTGGTGGTAGCGGGAGACGCCGGGGAGCTGTTTTTT. Amino acid sequence: CASSLVVAGDAGELFF.

V gene TRBV29-1 combines with J gene TRBJ2-2; 9 positions agree with TRBD2. This CDR3 is 14 amino acids long. The V gene end was trimmed by 6 bases and the J gene end by 4 bases; junction bases not matched to a gene: 6. Germline CDR1 is SQVTM and CDR2 is ANQGSEA. The CDR3 protein is CSVAPAGGTGELFF. The CDR3 DNA sequence: TGCAGCGTAGCGCCAGCGGGAGGCACCGGGGAGCTGTTTTTT.

The rearrangement uses TRBV10-3 and TRBJ1-2; the D gene is possibly TRBD1 (5 bases). The CDR3 sequence is 12 residues long. V was pared by 3 bases and J by 7 bases, with 9 bases between. Germline V gene lookup returns CDR1 ENHRY and CDR2 SYGVKD. The CDR3 coding sequence is TGTGCCATCAGTGATTCAGGGTTTGGCTACACCTTC. It is translated as CAISDSGFGYTF.

The chain combines TRBV5-1 with TRBJ2-5; 9 bases agree with TRBD1. This CDR3 comprises 14 residues. Trimming removed 1 base from V and 3 bases from J; junction bases left unmatched: 1. From germline, CDR1 is SGHRS and CDR2 YFSETQ. CDR3 bases: TGCGCCAGCAGCTTGCGACAGGGGGAAGAGACCCAGTACTTC. Translating it yields CASSLRQGEETQYF.

The rearrangement links TRBV9 to TRBJ2-5; 10 bases align to TRBD2. CDR1 and CDR2 (germline): SGDLS, YYNGEE. V shed 4 bases, J shed 6 bases, and the junction held 9 bases outside the gene matches. The CDR3 covers 15 residues. The DNA of the CDR3 is TGTGCCAGCAGCTCACAAGGACTAGCGGCCCAGACCCAGTACTTC. Its protein product is CASSSQGLAAQTQYF. Supplemented by reference TRBV9 and TRBJ2-5, the full variable domain reads DSGVTQTPKHLITATGQRVTLRCSPRSGDLSVYWYQQSLDQGLQFLIQYYNGEERAKGNILERFSAQQFPDLHSELNLSSLELGDSALYFCASSSQGLAAQTQYFGPGTRLLVL.

V and J are TRBV5-8 and TRBJ1-2, with D unclear. The CDR3 runs 15 residues. Germline CDR1 is SGHTS and CDR2 is YDEGEE. Between the trimmed V and J ends, which lost 2 bases and 2 bases, there was a span of 13 bases. The CDR3 sequence: CASSFRGAGNYGYTF. CDR3 DNA sequence: TGTGCCAGCAGCTTTCGGGGTGCGGGAAACTATGGCTACACCTTC. The entire variable domain, with the rest obtained from reference TRBV5-8 and TRBJ1-2, is as follows: EAGVTQSPTHLIKTRGQQATLRCSPISGHTSVYWYQQALGLGLQFLLWYDEGEERNRGNFPPRFSGRQFPNYSSELNVNALELEDSALYLCASSFRGAGNYGYTFGSGTRLTVV.

The V gene is TRBV28, the J gene TRBJ2-5, with a tentative D call TRBD2 (5 bases). From germline, CDR1 is MDHEN and CDR2 SYDVKM. The CDR3 has 16 amino acids. Trimming shortened V by 5 bases and J by 5 bases, and 21 bases separated the two germline ends. The CDR3 nucleotides read TGTGCCAGCAGTCCCAAGCCCGGCGCGGGCCAGGAGACCCAGTACTTC. Amino acids: CASSPKPGAGQETQYF.

The chain uses TRBV5-1 and TRBJ2-1; the D gene is possibly TRBD2 (6 bases). V gave up 0 bases and J gave up 8 bases, with 21 bases separating them. The CDR3 length is 17 residues. Germline V gives CDR1 SGHRS, CDR2 YFSETQ. The CDR3 DNA reads TGCGCCAGCAGCTTGGGACAGACGGGACTCCGTTCCCATGAGCAGTTCTTC. It encodes CASSLGQTGLRSHEQFF. Full variable domain (outside the CDR3, taken from reference TRBV5-1 and TRBJ2-1): KAGVTQTPRYLIKTRGQQVTLSCSPISGHRSVSWYQQTPGQGLQFLFEYFSETQRNKGNFPGRFSGRQFSNSRSEMNVSTLELGDSALYLCASSLGQTGLRSHEQFFGPGTRLTVL.

This clone was observed a single time. The genes are TRBV19 and TRBJ2-3; D perhaps matches TRBD2 (6 bases). The V and J ends lost 5 bases and 2 bases respectively, with 14 bases between them. The germline V gene has CDR1 LNHDA and CDR2 SQIVND (reference sequence). The CDR3 is made up of 15 amino acids. Here the CDR3 reads CASSVDAGITDTQYF. CDR3 bases: TGTGCCAGTAGTGTGGACGCGGGGATCACAGATACGCAGTATTTT.

CDR3 coding DNA: TGTGCCAGCAGTTTTATAGGGGATCGAAAGAAGTACTTC. This encodes CASSFIGDRKKYF. This chain uses TRBV27 with TRBJ2-7, with a tentative D call TRBD1 (5 bases). V lost 3 bases and J lost 11, with 17 bases in between. Germline CDR1 reads MNHEY; CDR2 reads SMNVEV (reference sequence). The CDR3 loop spans 13 amino acids.

The chain has TRBV4-1 and TRBJ2-2; no firm D call. This CDR3 has 12 residues. CDR1 is MGHRA and CDR2 is YSYEKL in the germline V gene. With 5 bases removed from V and 3 bases from J, the gap between germline ends came to 4 bases. The CDR3 sequence is CASSFDTGELFF. The CDR3 bases are TGCGCCAGCAGCTTCGACACCGGGGAGCTGTTTTTT.

The chain recombines TRBV28 with TRBJ2-2, with D perhaps TRBD1 (5 bases). This CDR3 is 13 amino acids long. Germline V gene sequence: CDR1 MDHEN, CDR2 SYDVKM. V lost 10 bases and J 7 bases, leaving 16 bases between the germline ends. CDR3 residues: CATTTQGSGELFF. CDR3 nucleotides: TGTGCCACCACTACCCAGGGAAGCGGGGAGCTGTTTTTT.

The rearrangement links TRBV6-5 to TRBJ1-5, with D uncertain. Trimming took off 0 bases at V and 9 bases at J, with 9 bases between the two ends. CDR3 size: 13 residues. Germline assignment: CDR1 MNHEY and CDR2 SVGAGI. Written as DNA, the CDR3 is TGTGCCAGCAGTTACTCTGCGGGGATGCCCCAGCATTTT. This gives the protein CASSYSAGMPQHF.

The V gene is TRBV2, the J gene TRBJ1-1; D possibly corresponds to TRBD1 (6 bases). Trimming stripped 5 bases from V and 4 bases from J, with 11 bases between. In germline, CDR1 is SNHLY, CDR2 FYNNEI. CDR3 length equals 13 residues. DNA for the CDR3: TGTGCCAGCAGTTGGGGGGGCGTCACTGAAGCTTTCTTT. This sequence encodes CASSWGGVTEAFF.

The chain couples TRBV9 to TRBJ2-1; 9 positions match TRBD1. V lost 0 bases, J lost 7 bases, and 5 bases stayed unmatched. The CDR3 consists of 15 residues. Germline-derived CDR1 and CDR2 are SGDLS and YYNGEE. CDR3 nucleotide sequence: TGTGCCAGCAGCGTAGGGGACAGGGCCCTTAATGAGCAGTTCTTC. This translates into CASSVGDRALNEQFF.

The chain recombines TRBV6-1 with TRBJ1-6; TRBD1 is a possible D gene (5 bases). V was trimmed by 3 bases and J by 5 bases, leaving 5 bases between them. From germline, CDR1 is MNHNS and CDR2 SASEGT. CDR3 length equals 13 residues. Here the CDR3 reads CASSDRDNSPLHF. CDR3 in DNA: TGTGCCAGCAGTGACAGGGATAATTCACCCCTCCACTTT.

The chain combines TRBV4-3 with TRBJ2-3, with D possibly matching TRBD1 (5 bases). Germline CDR1 and CDR2: LGHNA and YSLEER. This CDR3 contains 14 residues. V was cut by 1 base and J by 6 bases, with 11 bases left in between. The CDR3 DNA is TGCGCCAGCAGCCAAGGACAGCTCTCGGATACGCAGTATTTT. Translating gives CASSQGQLSDTQYF.

This clone was seen a handful of times. The gene calls are TRBV5-1 and TRBJ1-2, with 7 bases lining up with TRBD1. With V trimmed by 7 bases and J by 4 bases, 13 bases remained unmatched. Germline CDR1 is SGHRS and CDR2 is YFSETQ. The CDR3 totals 15 residues. The chain's CDR3 is CASGDRTGNLYGYTF. The CDR3 bases are TGCGCCAGCGGCGACAGGACAGGAAACCTCTATGGCTACACCTTC.

This chain joins TRBV30 and TRBJ2-5, with 10 bases fitting TRBD2. This CDR3 is 17 amino acids long. The germline CDR1 and CDR2 sequences are GTSNPN and SVGIG (reference sequence). Germline trimming cut 1 base from V and 4 bases from J; bases unmatched to any gene: 12. The CDR3 reads CAWSGQGASGSGETQYF. The CDR3 DNA reads TGTGCCTGGAGTGGCCAAGGGGCTAGCGGGAGCGGAGAGACCCAGTACTTC.

The V call is TRBV28, the J call TRBJ2-7, with a tentative D call TRBD2 (6 bases). In germline, CDR1 is MDHEN, CDR2 SYDVKM. V lost 2 bases to trimming and J lost 2 bases, with 10 bases between them. This CDR3 contains 14 residues. This CDR3 reads CASSLMGGPYEQYF. In DNA form, the CDR3 reads TGTGCCAGCAGTTTAATGGGGGGACCCTACGAGCAGTACTTC.

The V gene is TRBV10-3, the J gene TRBJ1-1; a weak D match, TRBD1 (6 bases). CDR1 ENHRY and CDR2 SYGVKD come from the germline V gene. Trimming took 2 bases from V and 0 from J, leaving 16 bases between them. CDR3 length equals 17 residues. The CDR3 protein is CAISEGRGIIMNTEAFF. CDR3 in DNA: TGTGCCATCAGTGAGGGGAGGGGGATTATTATGAACACTGAAGCTTTCTTT.

The chain links TRBV14 to TRBJ1-1; D ambiguous. In germline, CDR1 is SGHDN, CDR2 FVKESK. The CDR3 spans 15 residues. V was cut by 0 bases and J by 3 bases, with 11 bases left in between. The CDR3 bases are TGTGCCAGCAGCCAAGATCTGCAGGTCTACACTGAAGCTTTCTTT. Amino acids: CASSQDLQVYTEAFF.

This chain joins TRBV7-2 and TRBJ1-4; TRBD1 matches at 7 bases. Germline-derived CDR1 and CDR2 are SGHTA and FQGNSA. The J segment lost 6 bases and the V segment lost 5 bases, leaving 6 bases of the junction unmatched. This CDR3 has 14 residues. The CDR3 region is CASSPGTAYEKLFF. CDR3 DNA sequence: TGTGCCAGCAGCCCTGGGACAGCGTATGAAAAACTGTTTTTT.

This clone was detected once. V and J are TRBV2 and TRBJ2-3, with D perhaps TRBD2 (5 bases). Trimming took off 4 bases at V and 2 bases at J, with 10 bases between the two ends. This CDR3 comprises 14 residues. In germline, CDR1 is SNHLY, CDR2 FYNNEI. The CDR3, as DNA: TGTGCCAGCAGTGGACTAACTATCACAGATACGCAGTATTTT. It translates to CASSGLTITDTQYF.

The CDR3 DNA is TGTGCCAGCAGTTTATGGCGCAATGAGCAGTTCTTC. This translates into CASSLWRNEQFF. The chain has TRBV28 and TRBJ2-1; D gene unclear. V was pared by 0 bases and J by 6 bases, with 3 bases between. CDR3 length: 12 residues. CDR1 and CDR2 (germline): MDHEN, SYDVKM.

The V gene is TRBV4-1, the J gene TRBJ2-5, with 10 bases identical to TRBD2. The CDR3 extends over 16 amino acids. V shed 2 bases, J shed 4 bases, and the junction held 7 bases outside the gene matches. Looked up from germline, CDR1 is MGHRA and CDR2 is YSYEKL. The CDR3 nucleotides are TGCGCCAGCAGCCAAAGCCAGCGGGGGGGCCTAGAGACCCAGTACTTC. Residues: CASSQSQRGGLETQYF.

The rearrangement uses TRBV6-1 and TRBJ2-5, with TRBD1 matching 9 bases. Germline V gene sequence: CDR1 MNHNS, CDR2 SASEGT. With V trimmed by 4 bases and J by 2 bases, 8 bases remained unmatched. This CDR3 is built from 16 residues. CDR3 amino acids: CASSVDPGQGQETQYF. The CDR3 DNA follows: TGTGCCAGCAGTGTAGATCCGGGACAGGGTCAAGAGACCCAGTACTTC.

The rearrangement uses TRBV9 and TRBJ2-1; perhaps TRBD2 as D (5 bases). V dropped 0 bases and J dropped 9 bases, with 10 bases sitting between them. The germline V gene encodes CDR1 SGDLS and CDR2 YYNGEE. CDR3 length: 13 residues. CDR3 DNA sequence: TGTGCCAGCAGCGTAGATGGTCGGGGTGAGCAGTTCTTC. It codes for CASSVDGRGEQFF. The full variable domain, in which reference TRBV9 and TRBJ2-1 provide the parts outside the CDR3, is DSGVTQTPKHLITATGQRVTLRCSPRSGDLSVYWYQQSLDQGLQFLIQYYNGEERAKGNILERFSAQQFPDLHSELNLSSLELGDSALYFCASSVDGRGEQFFGPGTRLTVL.